The clone carrying this T cell receptor (beta chain) has a handful of counts. This specimen belongs to a study of blood T cell repertoires in COVID-19. Individuals drawn from some 25 US areas were roughly 18 to 95 years old. Participants' reported clinical history set cohort assignment. CDR3 length equals 16 residues. Trimming took 5 bases from V and 0 from J, leaving 17 bases between them. Germline V lookup: CDR1 MDHEN, CDR2 SYDVKM. This table comes from immunoSEQ multiplex PCR, and its TCRdb copy is limited to in-frame clones, with some not included. The sample comprises a few hundred thousand clones, approximately 88% of which are singletons, and 10% rests with the top ten.

Material: PBMCs or T cells enriched from blood (not recorded which). The V call is TRBV28, the J call TRBJ2-7, with D possibly matching TRBD2 (5 bases). The clonotype originates from a man aged 18 to 30 with acute COVID-19. CDR3 sequence reads: CASSISDSRPSYEQYF. CDR3 nucleotides: TGTGCCAGCAGTATTTCGGACTCCCGACCCTCCTACGAGCAGTACTTC.